This T cell receptor (beta chain) was found in a study of OX40 agonist ivuxolimab in advanced cancers. Comment on this clone: Its antigen is currently unknown.

Sampling times: baseline, cycle 4 day 1, cycle 7 day 1. Sequenced by immunoSEQ multiplex PCR; TCRdb stores in-frame clones only, minus some. Of about 150,000 clones in the sample, 90% to 95% were seen once. Germline loops: CDR1 SGHVS, CDR2 FNYEAQ. V shed 5 bases, J shed 3 bases, and the junction held 4 bases outside the gene matches. CDR3 length: 14 residues. Findings and caveats of the study: With doses of 0.1-3.0 mg/kg, partial responders showed among the lowest clonal expansion.

The origin of this receptor is an adult with an advanced solid tumor such as melanoma, head and neck, liver or kidney cancer. The starting material was CD4+ or CD8+ T cells sorted from blood, obtained in a trial of the OX40 agonist ivuxolimab. The chain has TRBV7-6 and TRBJ2-3; 8 positions match TRBD1. The chain's CDR3 is CASSIGQGTDTQYF. The CDR3 DNA follows: TGTGCCAGCAGCATAGGACAGGGAACAGATACGCAGTATTTT.